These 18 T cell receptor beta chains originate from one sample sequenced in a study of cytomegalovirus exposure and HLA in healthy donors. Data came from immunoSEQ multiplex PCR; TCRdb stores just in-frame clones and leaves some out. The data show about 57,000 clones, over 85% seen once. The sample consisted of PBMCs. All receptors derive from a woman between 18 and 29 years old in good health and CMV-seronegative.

The CDR3 DNA reads as TGCGCCAGCAGCTTGACCCAGCGGGGTCTTTCCTACAATGAGCAGTTCTTC. This encodes CASSLTQRGLSYNEQFF. The chain links TRBV5-1 to TRBJ2-1, with 7 bases that match TRBD2. V lost 1 base and J lost 1; bases outside the gene matches: 8. The CDR3 extends over 17 amino acids. The germline V gene encodes CDR1 SGHRS and CDR2 YFSETQ.

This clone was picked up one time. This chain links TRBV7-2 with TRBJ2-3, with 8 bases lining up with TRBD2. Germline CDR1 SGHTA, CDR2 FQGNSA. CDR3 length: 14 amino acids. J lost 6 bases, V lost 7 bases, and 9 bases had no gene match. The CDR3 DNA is TGTGCCAGCACCCGGCGGGGGGAACTCGATACGCAGTATTTT. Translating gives CASTRRGELDTQYF. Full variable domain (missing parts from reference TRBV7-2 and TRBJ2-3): GAGVSQSPSNKVTEKGKDVELRCDPISGHTALYWYRQSLGQGLEFLIYFQGNSAPDKSGLPSDRFSAERTGGSVSTLTIQRTQQEDSAVYLCASTRRGELDTQYFGPGTRLTVL.

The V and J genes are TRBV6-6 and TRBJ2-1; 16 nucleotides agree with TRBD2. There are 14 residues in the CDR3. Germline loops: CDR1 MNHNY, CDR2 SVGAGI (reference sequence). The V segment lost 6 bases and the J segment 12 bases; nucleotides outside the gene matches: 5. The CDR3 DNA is TGTGCCAGCAGGGGACTAGCGGGAGGGCCTCCGCAGTTCTTC. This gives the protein CASRGLAGGPPQFF.

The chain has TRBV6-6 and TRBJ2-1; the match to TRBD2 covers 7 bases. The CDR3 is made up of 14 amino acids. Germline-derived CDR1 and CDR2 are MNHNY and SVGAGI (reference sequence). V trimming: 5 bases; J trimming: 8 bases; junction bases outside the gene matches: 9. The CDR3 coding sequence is TGTGCCAGCAGTAGACCGGGACTACTCGATGAGCAGTTCTTC. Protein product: CASSRPGLLDEQFF.

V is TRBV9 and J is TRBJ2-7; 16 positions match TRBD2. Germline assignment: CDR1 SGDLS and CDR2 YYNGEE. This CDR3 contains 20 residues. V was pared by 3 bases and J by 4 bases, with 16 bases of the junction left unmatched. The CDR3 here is CASSEDPRGTSGGAVYEQYF. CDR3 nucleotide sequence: TGTGCCAGCAGCGAGGACCCGAGGGGGACTAGCGGGGGGGCCGTATACGAGCAGTACTTC.

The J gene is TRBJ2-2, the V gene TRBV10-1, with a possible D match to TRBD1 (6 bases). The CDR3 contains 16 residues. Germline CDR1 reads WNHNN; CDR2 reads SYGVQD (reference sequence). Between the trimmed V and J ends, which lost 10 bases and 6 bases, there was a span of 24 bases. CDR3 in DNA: TGCGCCACCGGGACACCAAATATTGCGAAGGCCGGGGAGCTGTTTTTT. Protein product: CATGTPNIAKAGELFF.

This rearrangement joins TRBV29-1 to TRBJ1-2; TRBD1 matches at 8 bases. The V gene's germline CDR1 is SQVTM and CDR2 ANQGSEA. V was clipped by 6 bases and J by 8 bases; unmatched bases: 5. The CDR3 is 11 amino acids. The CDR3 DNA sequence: TGCAGCGTCGGAACAGGGGGAGGCTACACCTTC. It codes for CSVGTGGGYTF.

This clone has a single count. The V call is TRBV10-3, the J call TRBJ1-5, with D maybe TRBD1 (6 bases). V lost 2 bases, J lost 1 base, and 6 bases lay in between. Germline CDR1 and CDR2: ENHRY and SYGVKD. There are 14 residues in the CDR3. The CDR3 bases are TGTGCCATCAGTGAGAGGGGGAGCAATCAGCCCCAGCATTTT. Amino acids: CAISERGSNQPQHF.

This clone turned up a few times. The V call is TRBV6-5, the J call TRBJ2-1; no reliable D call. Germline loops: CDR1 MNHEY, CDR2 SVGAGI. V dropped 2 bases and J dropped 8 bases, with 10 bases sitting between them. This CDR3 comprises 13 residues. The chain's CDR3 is CASSYLGPHEQFF. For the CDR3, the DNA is TGTGCCAGCAGTTACCTAGGTCCCCATGAGCAGTTCTTC.

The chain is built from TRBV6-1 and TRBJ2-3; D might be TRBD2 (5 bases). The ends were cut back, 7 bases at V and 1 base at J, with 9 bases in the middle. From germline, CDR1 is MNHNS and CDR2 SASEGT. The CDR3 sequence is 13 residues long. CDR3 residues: CASMTGGTDTQYF. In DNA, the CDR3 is TGTGCCAGCATGACCGGGGGCACAGATACGCAGTATTTT.

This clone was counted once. The CDR3 protein is CASSIVETLGGQETQYF. The CDR3 region has the DNA TGTGCCAGTAGTATAGTGGAGACCTTGGGGGGGCAAGAGACCCAGTACTTC. V is TRBV19 and J is TRBJ2-5, with TRBD2 matching over 7 bases. V was clipped by 1 base and J by 2 bases; unmatched bases: 10. The CDR3 is 17 amino acids. The germline CDR1 and CDR2 sequences are LNHDA and SQIVND (reference sequence).

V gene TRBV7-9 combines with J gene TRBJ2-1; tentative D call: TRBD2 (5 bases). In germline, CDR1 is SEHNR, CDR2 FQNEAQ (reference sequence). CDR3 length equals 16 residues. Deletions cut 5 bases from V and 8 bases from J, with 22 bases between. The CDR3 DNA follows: TGTGCCAGCAGCGAAACGAGGGCTAATGGAAAGGATGAGCAGTTCTTC. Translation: CASSETRANGKDEQFF.

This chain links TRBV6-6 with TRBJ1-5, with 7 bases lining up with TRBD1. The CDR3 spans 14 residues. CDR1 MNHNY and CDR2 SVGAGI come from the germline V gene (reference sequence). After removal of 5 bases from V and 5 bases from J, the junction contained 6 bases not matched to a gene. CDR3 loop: CASSMGQHYQPQHF. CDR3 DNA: TGTGCCAGCAGTATGGGACAGCATTATCAGCCCCAGCATTTT.

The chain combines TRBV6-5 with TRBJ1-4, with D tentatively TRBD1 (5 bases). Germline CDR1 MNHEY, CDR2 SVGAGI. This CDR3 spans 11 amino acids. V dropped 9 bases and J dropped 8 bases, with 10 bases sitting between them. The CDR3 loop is CASKTGEKLFF. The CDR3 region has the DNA TGTGCCAGTAAAACAGGAGAAAAACTGTTTTTT.

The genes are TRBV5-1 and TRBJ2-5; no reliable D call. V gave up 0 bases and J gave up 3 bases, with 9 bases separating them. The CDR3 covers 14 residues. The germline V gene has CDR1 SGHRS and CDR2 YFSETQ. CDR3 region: CASSLEYREETQYF. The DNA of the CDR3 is TGCGCCAGCAGCTTGGAATACAGAGAAGAGACCCAGTACTTC.

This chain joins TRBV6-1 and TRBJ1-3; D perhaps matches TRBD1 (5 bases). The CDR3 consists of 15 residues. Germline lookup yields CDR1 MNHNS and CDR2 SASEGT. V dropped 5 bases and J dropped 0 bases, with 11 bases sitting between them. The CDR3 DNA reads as TGTGCCAGCAGTTTAAGCAGGGTCTCTGGAAACACCATATATTTT. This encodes CASSLSRVSGNTIYF.

In DNA, the CDR3 is TGTGCCAGCAGCTCCTCCGGAGGACTAGCGTTGGTGACCCAGTACTTC. Protein sequence: CASSSSGGLALVTQYF. The chain has TRBV5-6 and TRBJ2-5; 9 nucleotides line up with TRBD2. The CDR3 extends over 16 amino acids. Germline CDR1 reads SGHDT; CDR2 reads YYEEEE. V dropped 3 bases and J dropped 7; count of bases not matched to a gene: 13.

This CDR3 is CASSLDSGGTTYEQYF. The CDR3 region has the DNA TGCGCCAGCAGCTTGGATTCGGGGGGGACAACCTACGAGCAGTACTTC. V gene TRBV5-1 combines with J gene TRBJ2-7; 8 bases fit TRBD2. The CDR3 consists of 16 residues. The V gene's germline CDR1 is SGHRS and CDR2 YFSETQ. Trimming at V came to 0 bases and at J to 2 bases, leaving 7 bases not matched to a gene.